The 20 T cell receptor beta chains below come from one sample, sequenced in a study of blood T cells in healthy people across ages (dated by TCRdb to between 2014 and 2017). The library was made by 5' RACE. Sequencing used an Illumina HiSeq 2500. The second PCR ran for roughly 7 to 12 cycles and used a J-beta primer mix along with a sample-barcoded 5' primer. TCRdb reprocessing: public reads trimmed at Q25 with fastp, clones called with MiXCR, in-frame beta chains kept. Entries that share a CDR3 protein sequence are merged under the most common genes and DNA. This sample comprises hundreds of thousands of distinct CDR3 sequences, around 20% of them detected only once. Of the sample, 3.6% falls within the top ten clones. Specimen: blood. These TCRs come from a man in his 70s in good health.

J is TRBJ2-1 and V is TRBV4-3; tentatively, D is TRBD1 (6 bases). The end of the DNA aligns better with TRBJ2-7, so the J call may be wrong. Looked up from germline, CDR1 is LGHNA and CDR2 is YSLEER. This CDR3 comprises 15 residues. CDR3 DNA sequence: TGCGCCAGCAGCCAAGAGACGGACAGCCACTACGAGCAGTACTTC. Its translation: CASSQETDSHYEQYF.

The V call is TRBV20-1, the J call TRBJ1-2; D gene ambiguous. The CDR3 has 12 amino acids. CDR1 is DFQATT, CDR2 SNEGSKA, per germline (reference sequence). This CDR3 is CVAYKVNYGYTF. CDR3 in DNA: TGCGTGGCGTACAAAGTTAACTATGGCTACACCTTC.

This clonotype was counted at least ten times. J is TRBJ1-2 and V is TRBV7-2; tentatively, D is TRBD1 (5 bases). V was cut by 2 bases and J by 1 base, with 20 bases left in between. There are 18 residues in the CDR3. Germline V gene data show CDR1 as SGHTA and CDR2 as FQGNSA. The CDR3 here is CASSLLADRRGFNYGYTF. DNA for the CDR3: TGTGCCAGCAGCTTATTGGCCGACAGAAGGGGATTTAACTATGGCTACACCTTC.

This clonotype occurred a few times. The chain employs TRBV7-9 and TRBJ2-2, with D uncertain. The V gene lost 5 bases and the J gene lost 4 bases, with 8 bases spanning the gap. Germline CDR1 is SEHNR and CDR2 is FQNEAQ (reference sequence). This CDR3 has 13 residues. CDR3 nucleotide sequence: TGTGCCAGCAGCGCCCCGTCCACCGGGGAGCTGTTTTTT. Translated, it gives CASSAPSTGELFF.

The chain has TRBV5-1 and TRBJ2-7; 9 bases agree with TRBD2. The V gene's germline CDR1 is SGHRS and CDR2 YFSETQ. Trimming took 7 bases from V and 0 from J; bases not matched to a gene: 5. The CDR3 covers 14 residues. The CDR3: CASGTTSGSYEQYF. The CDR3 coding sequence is TGCGCCAGCGGCACGACTAGCGGCTCCTACGAGCAGTACTTC.

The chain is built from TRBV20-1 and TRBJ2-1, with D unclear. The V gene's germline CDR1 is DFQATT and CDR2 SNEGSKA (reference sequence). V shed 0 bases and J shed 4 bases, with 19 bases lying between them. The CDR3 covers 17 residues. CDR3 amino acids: CSARDPSGSIQYNEQFF. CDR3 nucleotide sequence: TGCAGTGCTAGAGATCCATCGGGTTCGATCCAATACAATGAGCAGTTCTTC.

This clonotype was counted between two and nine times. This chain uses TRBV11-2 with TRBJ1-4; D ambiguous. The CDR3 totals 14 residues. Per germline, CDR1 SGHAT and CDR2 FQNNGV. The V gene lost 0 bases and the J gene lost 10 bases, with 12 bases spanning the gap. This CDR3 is CASSLDRMDGKLFF. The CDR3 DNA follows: TGTGCCAGCAGCTTAGATCGGATGGACGGAAAACTGTTTTTT. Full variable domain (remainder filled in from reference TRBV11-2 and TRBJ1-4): EAGVAQSPRYKIIEKRQSVAFWCNPISGHATLYWYQQILGQGPKLLIQFQNNGVVDDSQLPKDRFSAERLKGVDSTLKIQPAKLEDSAVYLCASSLDRMDGKLFFGSGTQLSVL.

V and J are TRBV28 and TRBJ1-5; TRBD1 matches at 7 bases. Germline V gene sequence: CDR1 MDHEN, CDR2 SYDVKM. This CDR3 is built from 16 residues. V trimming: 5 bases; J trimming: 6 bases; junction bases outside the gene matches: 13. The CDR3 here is CASSTGQARSAQPQHF. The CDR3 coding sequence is TGTGCCAGCAGTACTGGACAGGCTCGTTCGGCTCAGCCCCAGCATTTT.

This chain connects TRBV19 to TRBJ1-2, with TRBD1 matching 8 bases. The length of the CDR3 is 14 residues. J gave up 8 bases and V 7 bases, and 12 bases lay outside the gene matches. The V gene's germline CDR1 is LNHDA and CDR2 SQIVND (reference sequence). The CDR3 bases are TGTGCCAGTATTCCGGACAGGGAGTCGAGAGGCTACACCTTC. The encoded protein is CASIPDRESRGYTF.

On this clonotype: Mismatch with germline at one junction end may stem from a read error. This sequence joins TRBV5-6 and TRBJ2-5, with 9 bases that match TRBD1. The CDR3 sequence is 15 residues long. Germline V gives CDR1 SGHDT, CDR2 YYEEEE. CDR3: CASSLATGGAETQCF. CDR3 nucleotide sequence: TGTGCCAGCAGCTTGGCTACAGGGGGCGCTGAGACCCAGTGCTTC.

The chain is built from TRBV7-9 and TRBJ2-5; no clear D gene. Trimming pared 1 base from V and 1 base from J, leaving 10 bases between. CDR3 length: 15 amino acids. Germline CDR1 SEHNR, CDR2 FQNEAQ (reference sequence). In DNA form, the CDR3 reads TGTGCCAGCAGCTTAGTGGCCAAAGTCCAAGAGACCCAGTACTTC. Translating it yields CASSLVAKVQETQYF.

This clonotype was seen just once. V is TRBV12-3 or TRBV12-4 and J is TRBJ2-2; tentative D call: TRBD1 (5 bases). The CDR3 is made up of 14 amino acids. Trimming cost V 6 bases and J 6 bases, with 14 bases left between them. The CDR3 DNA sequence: TGTGCCAGCAGCCCTTTAGGACACGCCGGGGAGCTGTTTTTT. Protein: CASSPLGHAGELFF.

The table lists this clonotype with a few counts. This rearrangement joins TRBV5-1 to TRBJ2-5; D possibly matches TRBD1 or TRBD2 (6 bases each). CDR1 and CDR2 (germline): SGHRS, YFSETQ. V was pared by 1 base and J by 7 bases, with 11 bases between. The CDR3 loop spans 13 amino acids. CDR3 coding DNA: TGCGCCAGCAGCTTGATGGAGGGGGGGACCCAGTACTTC. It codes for CASSLMEGGTQYF.

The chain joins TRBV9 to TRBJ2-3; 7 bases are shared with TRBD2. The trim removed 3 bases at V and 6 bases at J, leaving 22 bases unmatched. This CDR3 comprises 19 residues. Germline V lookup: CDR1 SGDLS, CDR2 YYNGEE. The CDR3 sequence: CASSEPPPDVWREFDTQYF. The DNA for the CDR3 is TGTGCCAGCAGCGAGCCCCCTCCCGACGTTTGGCGGGAGTTCGATACGCAGTATTTT.

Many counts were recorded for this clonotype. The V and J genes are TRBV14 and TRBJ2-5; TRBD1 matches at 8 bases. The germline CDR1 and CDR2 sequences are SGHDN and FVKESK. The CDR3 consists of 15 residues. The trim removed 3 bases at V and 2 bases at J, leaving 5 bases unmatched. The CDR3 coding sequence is TGTGCCAGCAGCCACAGGGGGCATCGGCAAGAGACCCAGTACTTC. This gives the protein CASSHRGHRQETQYF.

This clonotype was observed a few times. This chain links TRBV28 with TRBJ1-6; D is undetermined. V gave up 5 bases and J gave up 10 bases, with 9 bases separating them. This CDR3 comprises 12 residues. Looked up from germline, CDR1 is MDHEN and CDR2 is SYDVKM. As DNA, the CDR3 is TGTGCCAGCAGTCCCCTGGGATCACCCCTCCACTTT. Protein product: CASSPLGSPLHF.

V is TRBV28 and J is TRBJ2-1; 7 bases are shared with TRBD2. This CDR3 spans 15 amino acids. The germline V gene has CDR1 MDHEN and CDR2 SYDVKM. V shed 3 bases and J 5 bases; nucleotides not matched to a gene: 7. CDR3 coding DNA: TGTGCCAGCAGTTTCGAGCGGGGAAGGGACAATGAGCAGTTCTTC. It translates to CASSFERGRDNEQFF. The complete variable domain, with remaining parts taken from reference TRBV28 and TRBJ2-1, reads DVKVTQSSRYLVKRTGEKVFLECVQDMDHENMFWYRQDPGLGLRLIYFSYDVKMKEKGDIPEGYSVSREKKERFSLILESASTNQTSMYLCASSFERGRDNEQFFGPGTRLTVL.

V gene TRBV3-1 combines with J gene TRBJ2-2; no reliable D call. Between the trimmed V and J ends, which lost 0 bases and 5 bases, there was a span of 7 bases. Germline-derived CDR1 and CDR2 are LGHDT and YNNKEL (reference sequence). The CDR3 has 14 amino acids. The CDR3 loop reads CASSQDRTTGELFF. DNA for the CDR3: TGTGCCAGCAGCCAAGATCGTACAACCGGGGAGCTGTTTTTT.

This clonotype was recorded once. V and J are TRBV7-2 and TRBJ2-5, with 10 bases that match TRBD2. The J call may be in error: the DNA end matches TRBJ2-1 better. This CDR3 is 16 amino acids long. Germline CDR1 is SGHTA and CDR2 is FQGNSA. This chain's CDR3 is CASSSQISSGSWEQFF. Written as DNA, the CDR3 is TGTGCCAGCAGCTCCCAGATCTCTAGCGGGAGTTGGGAGCAGTTCTTC.

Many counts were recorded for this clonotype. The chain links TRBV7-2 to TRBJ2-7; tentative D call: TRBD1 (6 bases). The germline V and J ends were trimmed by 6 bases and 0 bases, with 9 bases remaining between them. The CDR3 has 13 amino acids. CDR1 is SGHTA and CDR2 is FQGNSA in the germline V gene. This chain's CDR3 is CASRSTGSYEQYF. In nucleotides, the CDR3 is TGTGCCAGCAGGTCGACAGGCTCCTACGAGCAGTACTTC.